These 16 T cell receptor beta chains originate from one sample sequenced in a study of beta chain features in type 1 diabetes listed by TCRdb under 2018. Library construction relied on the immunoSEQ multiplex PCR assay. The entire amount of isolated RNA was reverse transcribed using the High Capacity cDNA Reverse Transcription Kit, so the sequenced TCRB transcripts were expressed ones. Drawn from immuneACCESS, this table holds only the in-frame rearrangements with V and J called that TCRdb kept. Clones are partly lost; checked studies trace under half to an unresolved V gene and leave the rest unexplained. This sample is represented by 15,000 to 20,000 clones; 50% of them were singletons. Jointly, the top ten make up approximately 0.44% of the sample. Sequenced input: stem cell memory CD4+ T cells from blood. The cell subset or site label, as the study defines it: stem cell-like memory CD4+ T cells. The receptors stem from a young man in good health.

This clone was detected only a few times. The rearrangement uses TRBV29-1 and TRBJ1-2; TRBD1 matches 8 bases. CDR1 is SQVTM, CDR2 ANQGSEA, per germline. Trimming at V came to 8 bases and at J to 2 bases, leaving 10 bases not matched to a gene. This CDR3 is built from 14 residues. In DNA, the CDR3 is TGCAGCCAAAGGGGACAGGACCCCAACTATGGCTACACCTTC. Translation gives CSQRGQDPNYGYTF.

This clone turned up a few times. The CDR3 coding sequence is TGCAGCGTTGAGGCGGGAGGGAATGAGCAGTTCTTC. Amino acids: CSVEAGGNEQFF. J is TRBJ2-1 and V is TRBV29-1; 9 positions agree with TRBD2. V lost 3 bases to trimming and J lost 7 bases; unmatched junction nucleotides: 1. This CDR3 region has 12 residues. Germline V gene sequence: CDR1 SQVTM, CDR2 ANQGSEA.

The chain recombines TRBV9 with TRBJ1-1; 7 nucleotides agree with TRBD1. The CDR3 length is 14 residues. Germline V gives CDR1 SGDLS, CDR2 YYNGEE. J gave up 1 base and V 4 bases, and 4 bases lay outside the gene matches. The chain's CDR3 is CASSKRQGNTEAFF. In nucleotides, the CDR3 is TGTGCCAGCAGCAAGCGACAGGGGAACACTGAAGCTTTCTTT.

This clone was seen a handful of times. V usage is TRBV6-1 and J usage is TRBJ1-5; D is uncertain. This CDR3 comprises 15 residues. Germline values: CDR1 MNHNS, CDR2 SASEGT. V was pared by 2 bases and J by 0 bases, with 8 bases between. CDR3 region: CASSESTGSNQPQHF. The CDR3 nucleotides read TGTGCCAGCAGTGAATCAACGGGTAGCAATCAGCCCCAGCATTTT.

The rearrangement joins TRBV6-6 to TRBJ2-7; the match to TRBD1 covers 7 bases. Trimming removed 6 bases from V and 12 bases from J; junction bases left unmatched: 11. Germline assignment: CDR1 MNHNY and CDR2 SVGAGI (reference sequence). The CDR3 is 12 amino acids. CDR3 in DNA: TGTGCCAGCAGACCTCACAGGGGATGGGCGTACTTC. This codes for CASRPHRGWAYF.

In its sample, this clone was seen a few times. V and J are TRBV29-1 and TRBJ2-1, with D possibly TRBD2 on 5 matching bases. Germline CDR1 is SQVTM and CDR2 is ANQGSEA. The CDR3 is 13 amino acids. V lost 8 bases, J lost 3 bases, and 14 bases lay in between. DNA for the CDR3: TGCAGCTCTTCTTGGACTCACTACAATGAGCAGTTCTTC. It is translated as CSSSWTHYNEQFF.

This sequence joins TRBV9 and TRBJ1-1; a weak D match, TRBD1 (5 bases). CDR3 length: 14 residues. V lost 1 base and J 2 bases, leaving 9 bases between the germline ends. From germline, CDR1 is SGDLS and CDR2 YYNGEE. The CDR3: CASSVSGGNTEAFF. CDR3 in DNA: TGTGCCAGCAGCGTATCGGGGGGAAACACTGAAGCTTTCTTT.

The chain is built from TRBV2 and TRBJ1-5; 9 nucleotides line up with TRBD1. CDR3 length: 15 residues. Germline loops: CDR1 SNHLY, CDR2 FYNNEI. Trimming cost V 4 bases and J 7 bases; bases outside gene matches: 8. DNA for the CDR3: TGTGCCAGCAGTGTAGAGGGGACAGGGAACCAGCCCCAGCATTTT. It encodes CASSVEGTGNQPQHF.

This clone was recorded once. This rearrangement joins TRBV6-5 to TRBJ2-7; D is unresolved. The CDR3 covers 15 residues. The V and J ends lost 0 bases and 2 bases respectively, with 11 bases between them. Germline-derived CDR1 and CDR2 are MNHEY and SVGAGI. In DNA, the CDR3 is TGTGCCAGCAGTTACTCGAGAGCTCCGCCCTACGAGCAGTACTTC. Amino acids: CASSYSRAPPYEQYF.

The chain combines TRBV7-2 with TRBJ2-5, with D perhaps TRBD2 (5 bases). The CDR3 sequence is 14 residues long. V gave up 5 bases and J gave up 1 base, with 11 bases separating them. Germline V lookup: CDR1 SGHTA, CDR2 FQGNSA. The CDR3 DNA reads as TGTGCCAGCAGCCGGCTAGGGAGCCAAGAGACCCAGTACTTC. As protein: CASSRLGSQETQYF.

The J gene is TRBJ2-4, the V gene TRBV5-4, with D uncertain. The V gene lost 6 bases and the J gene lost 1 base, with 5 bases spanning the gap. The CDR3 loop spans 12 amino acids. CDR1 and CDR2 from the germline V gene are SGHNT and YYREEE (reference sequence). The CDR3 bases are TGTGCCAGCACCGGGGCCAAAAACATTCAGTACTTC. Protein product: CASTGAKNIQYF.

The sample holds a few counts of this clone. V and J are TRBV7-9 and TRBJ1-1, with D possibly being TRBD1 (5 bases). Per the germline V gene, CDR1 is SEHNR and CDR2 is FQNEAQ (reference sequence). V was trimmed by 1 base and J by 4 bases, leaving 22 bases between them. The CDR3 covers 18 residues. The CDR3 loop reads CASSLGLSAGNRPTEAFF. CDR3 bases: TGTGCCAGCAGCTTAGGGTTGAGTGCGGGGAACAGGCCCACTGAAGCTTTCTTT.

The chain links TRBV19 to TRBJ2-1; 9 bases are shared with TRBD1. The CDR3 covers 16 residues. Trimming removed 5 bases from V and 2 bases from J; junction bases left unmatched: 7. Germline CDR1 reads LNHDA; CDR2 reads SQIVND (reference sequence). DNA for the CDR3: TGTGCCAGTAGTCTTCGGGACAGGGTCGCCTACAATGAGCAGTTCTTC. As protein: CASSLRDRVAYNEQFF. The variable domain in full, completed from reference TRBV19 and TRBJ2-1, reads DGGITQSPKYLFRKEGQNVTLSCEQNLNHDAMYWYRQDPGQGLRLIYYSQIVNDFQKGDIAEGYSVSREKKESFPLTVTSAQKNPTAFYLCASSLRDRVAYNEQFFGPGTRLTVL.

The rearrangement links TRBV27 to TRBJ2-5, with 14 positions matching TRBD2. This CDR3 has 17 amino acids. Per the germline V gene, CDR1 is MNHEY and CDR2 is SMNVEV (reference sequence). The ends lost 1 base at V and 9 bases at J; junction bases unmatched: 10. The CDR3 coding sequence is TGTGCCAGCAGTTTATTGGGCGGACTAGCGGGAGGTGGGGCCCAGTACTTC. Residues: CASSLLGGLAGGGAQYF.

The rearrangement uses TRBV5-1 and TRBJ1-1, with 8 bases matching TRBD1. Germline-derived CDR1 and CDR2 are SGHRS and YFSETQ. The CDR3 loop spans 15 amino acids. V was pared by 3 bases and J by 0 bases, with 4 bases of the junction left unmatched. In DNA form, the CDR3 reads TGCGCCAGCAGCTCCAGGGGGCCCCTGAACACTGAAGCTTTCTTT. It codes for CASSSRGPLNTEAFF.

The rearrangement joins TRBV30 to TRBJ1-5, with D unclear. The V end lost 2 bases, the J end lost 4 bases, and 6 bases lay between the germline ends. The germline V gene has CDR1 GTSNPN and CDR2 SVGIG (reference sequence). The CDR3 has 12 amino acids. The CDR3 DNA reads TGTGCCTGGAGTCCTAGTAATCAGCCCCAGCATTTT. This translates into CAWSPSNQPQHF.